The rows below give T cell receptor beta chains drawn from one sample of a study of blood T cell repertoires in COVID-19. Here immunoSEQ multiplex PCR was the method, and the copy in TCRdb shows in-frame clones only, minus some. In the table there are roughly 74,000 clones, approximately 91% of which are singletons. Material: peripheral blood. These receptors came from a man between 65 and 85 years old with active or convalescent COVID-19. CDR3s include the opening cysteine and the closing phenylalanine or tryptophan. A D gene is named only where the DNA matches it firmly. The size entry is marked missing in some rows and otherwise reads once, few, many or a size class.

d_call j_call clone_size v_call cdr3_length cdr3_nt cdr3_aa
- TRBJ2-7 once TRBV5-1 11 TGCGCCAGCAGCAACGGGTGGGAGCAGTACTTC CASSNGWEQYF
- TRBJ2-5 - TRBV2 13 TGTGCCAGCGGGAGGGACATCCAAGAGACCCAGTACTTC CASGRDIQETQYF
TRBD1 TRBJ2-5 - TRBV7-9 16 TGTGCCAGCAGCTTTAGTATGGGACAGTACCAAGAGACCCAGTACTTC CASSFSMGQYQETQYF
TRBD1 TRBJ2-7 - TRBV28 15 TGTGCCAGCAGTTCCCCGACAGGGAAGAAGTGGGAGCAGTACTTC CASSSPTGKKWEQYF
- TRBJ2-1 - TRBV19 13 TGTGCCAGTAGTATCTCTCCCTACAATGAGCAGTTCTTC CASSISPYNEQFF
- TRBJ2-3 once TRBV5-1 16 TGCGCCAGCAGCTTGGTCCCCCCGCGTGGCACAGATACGCAGTATTTT CASSLVPPRGTDTQYF
TRBD1 TRBJ1-6 - TRBV6-5 15 TGTGCCAGCAGTTACTCGGGACAGCCCAATTCACCCCTCCACTTT CASSYSGQPNSPLHF
TRBD1 TRBJ2-3 once TRBV4-1 16 TGCGCCAGCAGCCAAGATACGGGACAGGGGGCAGATACGCAGTATTTT CASSQDTGQGADTQYF
- TRBJ1-3 once TRBV7-8 15 TGTGCCAGCGGCGGGGGGACTCTTCCACGAAACACCATATATTTT CASGGGTLPRNTIYF
- TRBJ2-3 - TRBV19 14 TGTGCCAGTAGCATTACAGGGAAGACAGATACGCAGTATTTT CASSITGKTDTQYF
- TRBJ1-5 few TRBV6-4 13 TGTGCCAGCAGTGAGGGCTGGGATCAGCCCCAGCATTTT CASSEGWDQPQHF
- TRBJ2-3 - TRBV29-1 12 TGCAGCCTGACGGGGGATTCAGATACGCAGTATTTT CSLTGDSDTQYF
- TRBJ1-2 - TRBV4-1 14 TGCGCCAGCAGCCAAGGGCCCGCAGACTATGGCTACACCTTC CASSQGPADYGYTF
TRBD2 TRBJ2-3 - TRBV2 15 TGTGCCAGCAGCCTACTAGCGATTAGCACAGATACGCAGTATTTT CASSLLAISTDTQYF
- TRBJ2-7 - TRBV28 12 TGTGCCAGCAGTTTTAGAGGGCGCGAGCAGTACTTC CASSFRGREQYF
TRBD1 TRBJ2-5 - TRBV28 14 TGTGCCAGCAGTTGGGACAGGGGGCGAGAGACCCAGTACTTC CASSWDRGRETQYF
- TRBJ2-1 - TRBV5-6 16 TGTGCCAGCAGCTCGACGACTAGACTCGGGTGGAATGAGCAGTTCTTC CASSSTTRLGWNEQFF
TRBD1 TRBJ1-6 - TRBV11-1 16 TGTGCCAGCAGCGCCAGACAGGGGGCGGATAATTCACCCCTCCACTTT CASSARQGADNSPLHF
- TRBJ1-1 - TRBV12-3/TRBV12-4 10 TGTGCCAGCATGAAGGGGGAAGCTTTCTTT CASMKGEAFF
TRBD1 TRBJ1-3 once TRBV14 20 TGTGCCAGCAGCCAAGAGAAGGCTGGGACAGGGGGCTCTGAGAAGAACACCATATATTTT CASSQEKAGTGGSEKNTIYF
TRBD1 TRBJ2-7 - TRBV5-1 12 TGCGCCAGCAGCTTGGAAGGACAGGTTCAGTACTTC CASSLEGQVQYF
- TRBJ1-1 few TRBV2 15 TGTGCCAGCAGTGTACGATCAGGAGGAAACACTGAAGCTTTCTTT CASSVRSGGNTEAFF
- TRBJ1-4 - TRBV6-6 15 TGTGCCAGCAGTCCTTCAGGGGCTGGGAGAGAAAAACTGTTTTTT CASSPSGAGREKLFF
- TRBJ2-2 - TRBV28 13 TGTGCCAGCAGTTTCGCGGTAACCGGGGAGCTGTTTTTT CASSFAVTGELFF
TRBD1 TRBJ1-5 - TRBV19 16 TGTGCCAGTAGTTTTACAGGGGGCAGGGGAAATCAGCCCCAGCATTTT CASSFTGGRGNQPQHF
TRBD1 TRBJ2-1 - TRBV5-1 17 TGCGCCAGCAGCCCTCTACTTGGGACAGGGGTTCGCAATGAGCAGTTCTTC CASSPLLGTGVRNEQFF
TRBD1 TRBJ2-1 - TRBV5-6 15 TGTGCCAGCTCTACCGGGACAGGGGGCCTTTATGAGCAGTTCTTC CASSTGTGGLYEQFF
TRBD2 TRBJ2-7 - TRBV4-1 16 TGCGCCAGCAGCCGTGCGGCCTTAGCGGGAGGTGACGAGCAGTACTTC CASSRAALAGGDEQYF
- TRBJ1-3 - TRBV9 16 TGTGCCAGCAGCACCGGGACATTTTCAAATCAAAACACCATATATTTT CASSTGTFSNQNTIYF
TRBD1 TRBJ1-1 - TRBV12-3/TRBV12-4 13 TGTGCCAGCAGTTTACAGGGGGACACTGAAGCTTTCTTT CASSLQGDTEAFF
TRBD1 TRBJ1-6 - TRBV27 17 TGTGCCAGCAGTTTGCGATCATGGACAGGGGGCAAGTCACCCCTCCACTTT CASSLRSWTGGKSPLHF
- TRBJ2-5 few TRBV10-2 13 TGCGCCAGCACTGAGGACACCCAAGAGACCCAGTACTTC CASTEDTQETQYF
- TRBJ2-3 - TRBV30 13 TGTGCCTGGAGTGGGACAATCACAGATACGCAGTATTTT CAWSGTITDTQYF
- TRBJ1-1 - TRBV21-1 17 TGTGCCAGCTTTATGAACGACAGGCCACCCTTGAACACTGAAGCTTTCTTT CASFMNDRPPLNTEAFF
- TRBJ1-1 - TRBV30 16 TGTGCCTGGCGTCACTCGGGGTACAAGATGAACACTGAAGCTTTCTTT CAWRHSGYKMNTEAFF
- TRBJ1-2 once TRBV2 14 TGTGCCAGCAGTGAAGGGGGAGTGGGCTATGGCTACACCTTC CASSEGGVGYGYTF
- TRBJ1-3 - TRBV7-6 15 TGTGCCAGCAGCTTAGGGACAAGCTCTGGAAACACCATATATTTT CASSLGTSSGNTIYF
- TRBJ2-6 - TRBV6-5 15 TGTGCCAGCAGCCCAGTACGTTCTGGGGCCAACGTCCTGACTTTC CASSPVRSGANVLTF
- TRBJ2-3 - TRBV10-3 13 TGTGCCATCAGCAATCTAGACACAGATACGCAGTATTTT CAISNLDTDTQYF
TRBD2 TRBJ2-1 - TRBV4-1 16 TGCGCCAGCAGCCAAGTCCGGACTAGCGAGGGCAATGAGCAGTTCTTC CASSQVRTSEGNEQFF
TRBD2 TRBJ2-7 - TRBV2 14 TGTGCCAGCAGGGTAGCTAGCGGGCCCGGGGAGCAGTACTTC CASRVASGPGEQYF
TRBD2 TRBJ2-7 - TRBV6-5 14 TGTGCCAGCAAGCGGGGGGCAAGCTCCTACGAGCAGTACTTC CASKRGASSYEQYF
TRBD1 TRBJ2-3 - TRBV6-5 16 TGTGCCAGCAGTTCACTCGGACAGGGGGGTCTCCCGAAAAGGTATTTT CASSSLGQGGLPKRYF
- TRBJ1-2 - TRBV2 13 TGTGCCAGCCGAGGGACTCCCGAGGGGGGCTACACCTTC CASRGTPEGGYTF
- TRBJ2-3 - TRBV5-4 17 TGTGCCAGCAGCTTGGAGGGCACAGGGCTTCGCACAGATACGCAGTATTTT CASSLEGTGLRTDTQYF
TRBD2 TRBJ2-3 few TRBV29-1 16 TGCAGCGTCTCTAAGGGGACTAGCGGGACTCAGGAGGGGCAGTATTTT CSVSKGTSGTQEGQYF
- TRBJ2-1 once TRBV11-2 14 TGTGCCAGCAGCCTCTCGAGAGGGTGGGATGAGCAGTTCTTC CASSLSRGWDEQFF
TRBD1 TRBJ1-5 - TRBV4-1 14 TGCGCCAGCAGCCACGACAGGGGGAATCAGCCCCAGCATTTT CASSHDRGNQPQHF
- TRBJ2-7 few TRBV11-2 12 TGTGCCAGCAGCTTAGCTTACTACGAGCAGTACTTC CASSLAYYEQYF
TRBD1 TRBJ1-2 - TRBV2 19 TGTGCCAGCAGTTCGGGTGGGCACAGGGGGCCGGAAGCTAACTATGGCTACACCTTC CASSSGGHRGPEANYGYTF
TRBD2 TRBJ2-7 - TRBV12-3/TRBV12-4 13 TGTGCCAGCAAGCCTAGCGGGAGAGGCGAGCAGTACTTC CASKPSGRGEQYF
TRBD1 TRBJ2-7 medium-sized TRBV7-2 15 TGTGCCAGCAGCTTAGTCGGGACAGGGGGCTACGAGCAGTACTTC CASSLVGTGGYEQYF
- TRBJ1-6 - TRBV7-9 14 TGTGCCAGCAGCTTTGTTCGGGGTAATTCACCCCTCCACTTT CASSFVRGNSPLHF